The clone carrying this TCR beta chain has at least ten counts. What it binds is not known. Amplification of TCR alpha and beta CDR3 regions from RNA used iRepertoire nested multiplex PCR. TCRdb re-called the multiplex PCR reads with MiXCR, one entry per CDR3 protein. The table shows around 180,000 distinct CDR3 sequences, with roughly 45% occurring only once. The data stem from a study of glioma-infiltrating T cells. Findings and caveats of the study: Gliomas, especially low-grade, showed above-expected tissue-blood divergence; non-neoplastic patients showed below.

V was trimmed by 8 bases and J by 2 bases, leaving 4 bases between them. CDR1 SNHLY and CDR2 FYNNEI come from the germline V gene. The CDR3 sequence is 10 residues long. The material sequenced was glioma tissue, nonneoplastic brain tissue, or PBMCs (not recorded which). The chain joins TRBV2 to TRBJ2-7; no clear D. The clonotype was recovered from a human donor with low-grade glioma or glioblastoma, undergoing nonglioma brain surgery, or in good health (not recorded which). This CDR3 reads CASGPYEQYF. In nucleotides, the CDR3 is TGTGCCAGCGGGCCCTACGAGCAGTACTTC.